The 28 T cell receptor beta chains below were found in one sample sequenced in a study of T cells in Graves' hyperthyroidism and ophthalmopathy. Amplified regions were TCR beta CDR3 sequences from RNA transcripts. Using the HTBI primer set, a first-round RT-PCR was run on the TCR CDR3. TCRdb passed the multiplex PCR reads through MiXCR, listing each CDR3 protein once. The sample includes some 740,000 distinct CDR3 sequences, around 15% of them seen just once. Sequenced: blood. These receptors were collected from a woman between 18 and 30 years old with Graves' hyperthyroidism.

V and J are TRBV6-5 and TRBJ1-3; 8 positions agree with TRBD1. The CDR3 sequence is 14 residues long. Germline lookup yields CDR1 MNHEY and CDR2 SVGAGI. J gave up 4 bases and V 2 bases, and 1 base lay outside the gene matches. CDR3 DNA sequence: TGTGCCAGCAGTTACAACAGGGGGGGAAACACCATATATTTT. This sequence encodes CASSYNRGGNTIYF.

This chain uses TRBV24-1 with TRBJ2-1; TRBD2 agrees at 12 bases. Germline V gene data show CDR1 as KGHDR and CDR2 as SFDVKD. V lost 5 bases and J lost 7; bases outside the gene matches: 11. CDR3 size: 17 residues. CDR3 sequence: CATSASRLAGVGNEQFF. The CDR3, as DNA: TGTGCCACCAGTGCCTCCCGACTAGCGGGAGTAGGAAATGAGCAGTTCTTC.

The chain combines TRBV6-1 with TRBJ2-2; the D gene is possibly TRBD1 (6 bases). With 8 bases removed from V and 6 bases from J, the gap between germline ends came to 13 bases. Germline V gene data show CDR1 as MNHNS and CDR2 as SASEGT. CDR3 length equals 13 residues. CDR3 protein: CASPTGIPGELFF. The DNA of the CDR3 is TGTGCCAGCCCCACAGGGATTCCCGGGGAGCTGTTTTTT.

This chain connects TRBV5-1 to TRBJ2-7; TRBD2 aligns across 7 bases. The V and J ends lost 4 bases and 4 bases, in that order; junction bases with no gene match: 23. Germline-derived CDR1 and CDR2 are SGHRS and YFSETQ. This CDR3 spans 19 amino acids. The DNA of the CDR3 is TGCGCCAGCAGCCCCCTCAGGTCCCCGGGCGGGAGCCTGAGGTACGAGCAGTACTTC. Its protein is CASSPLRSPGGSLRYEQYF.

The CDR3 DNA reads TGTGCCAGCTCACTATCCCGACAGGGGGCTAGAGACGAGCAGTACTTC. It codes for CASSLSRQGARDEQYF. The chain links TRBV18 to TRBJ2-7; 10 bases align to TRBD1. The junction had 11 bases not matched to a gene; V was cut back by 4 bases and J by 5 bases. The CDR3 is 16 amino acids. Germline V gene data show CDR1 as KGHSH and CDR2 as LQKENI. Drawing the rest from reference TRBV18 and TRBJ2-7, the complete variable domain is NAGVMQNPRHLVRRRGQEARLRCSPMKGHSHVYWYRQLPEEGLKFMVYLQKENIIDESGMPKERFSAEFPKEGPSILRIQQVVRGDSAAYFCASSLSRQGARDEQYFGPGTRLTVT.

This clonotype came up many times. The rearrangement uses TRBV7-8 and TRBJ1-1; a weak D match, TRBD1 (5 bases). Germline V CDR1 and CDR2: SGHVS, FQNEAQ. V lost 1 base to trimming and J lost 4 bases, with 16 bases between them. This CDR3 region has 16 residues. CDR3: CASSLVRGGGRTEAFF. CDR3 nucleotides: TGTGCCAGCAGCTTAGTAAGGGGCGGAGGACGCACTGAAGCTTTCTTT.

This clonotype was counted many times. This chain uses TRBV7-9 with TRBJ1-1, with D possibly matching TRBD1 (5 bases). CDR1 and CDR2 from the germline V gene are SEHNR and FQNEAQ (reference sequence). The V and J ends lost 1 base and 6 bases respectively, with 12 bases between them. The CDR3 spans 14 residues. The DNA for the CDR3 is TGTGCCAGCAGCTTAGAGATCGACAGATCTGAAGCTTTCTTT. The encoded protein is CASSLEIDRSEAFF.

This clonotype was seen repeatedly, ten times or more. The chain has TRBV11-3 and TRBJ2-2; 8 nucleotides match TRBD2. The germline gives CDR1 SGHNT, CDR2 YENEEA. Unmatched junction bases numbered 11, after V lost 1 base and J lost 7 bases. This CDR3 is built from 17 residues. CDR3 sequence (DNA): TGTGCCAGCAGCTTAGCGGCGCCTAGCGGGTTGAGCGGGGAGCTGTTTTTT. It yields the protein CASSLAAPSGLSGELFF.

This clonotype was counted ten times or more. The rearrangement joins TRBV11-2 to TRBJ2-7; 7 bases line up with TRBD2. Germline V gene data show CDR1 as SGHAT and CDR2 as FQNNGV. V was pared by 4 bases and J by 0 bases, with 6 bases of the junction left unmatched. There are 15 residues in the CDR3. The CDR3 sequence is CASSSTSDFSYEQYF. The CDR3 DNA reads TGTGCCAGCAGCTCTACTAGCGACTTCTCCTACGAGCAGTACTTC.

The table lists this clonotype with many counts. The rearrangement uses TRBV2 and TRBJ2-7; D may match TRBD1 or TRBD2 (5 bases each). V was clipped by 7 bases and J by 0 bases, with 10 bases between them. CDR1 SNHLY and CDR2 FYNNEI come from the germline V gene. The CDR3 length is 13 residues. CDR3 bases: TGTGCCAGCATAGGGACGGTCTCCTACGAGCAGTACTTC. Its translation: CASIGTVSYEQYF.

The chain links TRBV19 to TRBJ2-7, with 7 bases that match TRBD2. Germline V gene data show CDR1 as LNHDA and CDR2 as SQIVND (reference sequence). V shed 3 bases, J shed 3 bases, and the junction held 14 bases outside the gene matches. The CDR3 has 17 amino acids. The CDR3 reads CASSMVLGGSPGYEQYF. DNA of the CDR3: TGTGCCAGTAGTATGGTTCTCGGCGGGAGCCCCGGCTACGAGCAGTACTTC.

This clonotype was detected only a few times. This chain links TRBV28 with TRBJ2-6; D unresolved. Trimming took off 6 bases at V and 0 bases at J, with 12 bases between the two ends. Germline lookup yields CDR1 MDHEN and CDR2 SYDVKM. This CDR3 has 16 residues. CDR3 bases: TGTGCCAGCAGCCCGCTTAGTCTCTCTGGGGCCAACGTCCTGACTTTC. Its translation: CASSPLSLSGANVLTF.

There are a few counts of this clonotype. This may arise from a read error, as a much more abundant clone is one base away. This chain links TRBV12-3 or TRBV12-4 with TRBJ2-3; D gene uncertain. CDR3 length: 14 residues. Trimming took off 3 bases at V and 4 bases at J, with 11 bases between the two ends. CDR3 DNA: TGTGCCAGCAGTTTGAGGCAGGCCTCAGATACGCAGTATTTT. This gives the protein CASSLRQASDTQYF.

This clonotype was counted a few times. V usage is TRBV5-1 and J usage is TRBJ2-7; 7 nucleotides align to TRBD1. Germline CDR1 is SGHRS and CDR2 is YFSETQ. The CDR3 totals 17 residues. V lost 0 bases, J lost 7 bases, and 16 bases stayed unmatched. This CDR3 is CASSLDGLDRAVGEQYF. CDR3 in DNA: TGCGCCAGCAGCTTGGACGGTCTTGACAGGGCCGTGGGGGAGCAGTACTTC.

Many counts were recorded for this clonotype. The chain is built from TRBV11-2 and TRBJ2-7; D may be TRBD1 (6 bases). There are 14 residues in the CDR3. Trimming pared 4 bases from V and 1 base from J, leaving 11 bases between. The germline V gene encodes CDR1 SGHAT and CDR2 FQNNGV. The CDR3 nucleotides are TGTGCCAGCAGCTCTCCGGGACAATCCTACGAGCAGTACTTC. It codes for CASSSPGQSYEQYF.

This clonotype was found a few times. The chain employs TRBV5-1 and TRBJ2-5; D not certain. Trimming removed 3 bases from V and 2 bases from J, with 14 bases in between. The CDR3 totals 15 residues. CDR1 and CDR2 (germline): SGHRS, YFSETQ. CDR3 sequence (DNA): TGCGCCAGCAGCTCCCGGACGGCCACACAAGAGACCCAGTACTTC. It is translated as CASSSRTATQETQYF. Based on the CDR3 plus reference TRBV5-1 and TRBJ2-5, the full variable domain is KAGVTQTPRYLIKTRGQQVTLSCSPISGHRSVSWYQQTPGQGLQFLFEYFSETQRNKGNFPGRFSGRQFSNSRSEMNVSTLELGDSALYLCASSSRTATQETQYFGPGTRLLVL.

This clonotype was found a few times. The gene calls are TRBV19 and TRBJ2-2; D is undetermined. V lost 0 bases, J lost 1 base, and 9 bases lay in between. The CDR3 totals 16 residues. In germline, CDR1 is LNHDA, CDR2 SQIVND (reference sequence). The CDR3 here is CASSIDLDGNTGELFF. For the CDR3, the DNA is TGTGCCAGTAGTATAGATCTCGACGGGAACACCGGGGAGCTGTTTTTT.

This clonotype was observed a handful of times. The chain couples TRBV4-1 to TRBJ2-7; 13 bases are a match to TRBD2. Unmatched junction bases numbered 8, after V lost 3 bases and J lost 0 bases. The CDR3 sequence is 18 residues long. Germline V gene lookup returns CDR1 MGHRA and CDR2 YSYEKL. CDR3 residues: CASSQISGTSGNSYEQYF. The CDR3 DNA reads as TGCGCCAGCAGCCAGATCTCCGGGACTAGCGGGAACTCCTACGAGCAGTACTTC.

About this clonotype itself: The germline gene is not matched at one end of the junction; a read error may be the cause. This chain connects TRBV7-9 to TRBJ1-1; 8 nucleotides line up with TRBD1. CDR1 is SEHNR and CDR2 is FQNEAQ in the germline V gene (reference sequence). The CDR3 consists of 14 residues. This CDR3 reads CASRSQGVGTEASF. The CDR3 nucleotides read TGTGCCAGCAGATCACAGGGGGTTGGCACTGAAGCTTCCTTT.

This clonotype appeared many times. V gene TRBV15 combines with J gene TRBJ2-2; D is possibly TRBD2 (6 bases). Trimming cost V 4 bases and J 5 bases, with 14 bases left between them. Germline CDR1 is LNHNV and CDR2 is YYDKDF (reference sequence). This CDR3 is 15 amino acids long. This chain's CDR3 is CATSMKRGETGELFF. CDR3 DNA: TGTGCCACCAGCATGAAGCGCGGGGAGACCGGGGAGCTGTTTTTT.

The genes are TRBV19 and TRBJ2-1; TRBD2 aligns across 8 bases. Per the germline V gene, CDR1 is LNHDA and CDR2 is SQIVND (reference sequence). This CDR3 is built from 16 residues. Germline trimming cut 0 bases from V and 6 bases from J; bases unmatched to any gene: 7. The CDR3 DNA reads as TGTGCCAGTAGTATAGACCCAGGACTAGCCCCCAATGAGCAGTTCTTC. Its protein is CASSIDPGLAPNEQFF.

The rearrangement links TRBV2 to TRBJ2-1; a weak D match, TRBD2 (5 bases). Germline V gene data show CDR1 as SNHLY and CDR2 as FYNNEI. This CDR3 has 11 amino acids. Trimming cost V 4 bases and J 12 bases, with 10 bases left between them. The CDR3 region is CASSAPGRQFF. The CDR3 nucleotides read TGTGCCAGCAGTGCCCCGGGGAGGCAGTTCTTC.

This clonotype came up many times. The CDR3 sequence: CASSVYWDSYEQYF. The CDR3 DNA sequence: TGCGCCAGCAGCGTTTATTGGGACAGCTACGAGCAGTACTTC. The rearrangement uses TRBV4-1 and TRBJ2-7, with 7 bases that match TRBD1. This CDR3 has 14 residues. J gave up 3 bases and V 5 bases, and 7 bases lay outside the gene matches. CDR1 is MGHRA and CDR2 is YSYEKL in the germline V gene.

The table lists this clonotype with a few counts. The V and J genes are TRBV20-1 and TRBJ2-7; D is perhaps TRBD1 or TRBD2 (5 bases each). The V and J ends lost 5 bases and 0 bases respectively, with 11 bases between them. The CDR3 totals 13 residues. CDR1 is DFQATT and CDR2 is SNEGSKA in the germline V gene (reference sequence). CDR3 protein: CSAQPGTSYEQYF. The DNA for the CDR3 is TGCAGTGCTCAACCCGGGACCTCCTACGAGCAGTACTTC.

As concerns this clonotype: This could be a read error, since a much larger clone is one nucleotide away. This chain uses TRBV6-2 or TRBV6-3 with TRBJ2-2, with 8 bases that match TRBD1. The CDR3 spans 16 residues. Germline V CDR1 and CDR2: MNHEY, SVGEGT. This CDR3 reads CASSPQGAKNTRELFF. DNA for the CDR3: TGTGCCAGCAGTCCTCAGGGGGCCAAGAACACCAGGGAGCTGTTTTTT.

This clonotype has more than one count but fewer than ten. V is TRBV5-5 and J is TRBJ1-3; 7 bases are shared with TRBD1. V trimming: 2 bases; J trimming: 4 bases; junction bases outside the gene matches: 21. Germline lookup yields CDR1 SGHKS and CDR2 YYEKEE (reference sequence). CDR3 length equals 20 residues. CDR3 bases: TGTGCCAGCAGCTTTCAACCGACAGGGTTTGCCTTACGAAGAGGAAACACCATATATTTT. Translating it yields CASSFQPTGFALRRGNTIYF.

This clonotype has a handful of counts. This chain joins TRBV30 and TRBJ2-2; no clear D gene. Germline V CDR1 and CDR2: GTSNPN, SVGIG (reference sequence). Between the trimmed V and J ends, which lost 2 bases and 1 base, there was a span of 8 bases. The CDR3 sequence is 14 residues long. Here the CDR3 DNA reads TGTGCCTGGAGTCGCCCAGGGAACACCGGGGAGCTGTTTTTT. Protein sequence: CAWSRPGNTGELFF.

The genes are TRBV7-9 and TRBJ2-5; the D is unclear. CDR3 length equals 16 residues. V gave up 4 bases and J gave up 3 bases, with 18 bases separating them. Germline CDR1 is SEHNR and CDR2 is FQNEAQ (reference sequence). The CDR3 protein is CASSSPEIHREETQYF. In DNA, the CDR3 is TGTGCCAGCAGCTCTCCGGAGATTCATAGGGAAGAGACCCAGTACTTC.